This TCR beta chain was sequenced in a study of PD-1 blockade in mismatch repair-deficient tumors. Libraries were prepared by immunoSEQ multiplex PCR; TCRdb keeps only in-frame clonotypes and omits some of them. This sample yields 77,000 or so clones, of which more than 80% are seen a single time; less than 6.5% belongs to the top ten. After removal of 2 bases from V and 8 bases from J, the junction contained 3 bases not matched to a gene. The CDR3 loop spans 13 amino acids. CDR1 is MNHNY, CDR2 SVGAGI, per germline (reference sequence). This clonotype was obtained from an adult with mismatch repair-deficient cancer. This sample comprised peripheral blood, obtained 44 weeks after starting pembrolizumab. This chain joins TRBV6-6 and TRBJ2-1; 7 bases match TRBD2. CDR3 coding DNA: TGTGCCAGCAGTTACGGGGGGGAGTATGAGCAGTTCTTC. This gives the protein CASSYGGEYEQFF.